The 22 T cell receptor beta chains in this list originate from one sample, sequenced in a study of cytomegalovirus exposure and HLA in healthy donors. The PCR had 60 Vbeta and 13 Jbeta primers. Data came from immunoSEQ multiplex PCR; TCRdb stores just in-frame clones and leaves some out. The sample yields 150,000 or so clones, around 73% seen once. The sequenced sample was PBMCs. These receptors came from a woman under 30 in good health and CMV-seronegative.

The chain employs TRBV7-2 and TRBJ2-5; 8 bases align to TRBD1. Germline V gives CDR1 SGHTA, CDR2 FQGNSA. The CDR3 sequence is 15 residues long. The trim removed 4 bases at V and 5 bases at J, leaving 9 bases unmatched. CDR3 region: CASSWGTGFLETQYF. Written as DNA, the CDR3 is TGTGCCAGCAGCTGGGGGACAGGCTTTTTGGAGACCCAGTACTTC.

This chain uses TRBV18 with TRBJ2-1; 7 bases match TRBD1. V trimming: 3 bases; J trimming: 8 bases; junction bases outside the gene matches: 10. CDR1 is KGHSH and CDR2 is LQKENI in the germline V gene. The CDR3 covers 15 residues. DNA for the CDR3: TGTGCCAGCTCACCTGGGGACAGCTCAATGGATGAGCAGTTCTTC. As protein: CASSPGDSSMDEQFF.

The V call is TRBV6-6, the J call TRBJ1-1, with 9 bases identical to TRBD1. Per germline, CDR1 MNHNY and CDR2 SVGAGI (reference sequence). The ends lost 6 bases at V and 5 bases at J; junction bases unmatched: 7. There are 14 residues in the CDR3. The CDR3 DNA follows: TGTGCCAGCAGCCCGACAGGGGGAAGGACTGAAGCTTTCTTT. It yields the protein CASSPTGGRTEAFF.

The chain links TRBV7-3 to TRBJ2-3, with 10 positions matching TRBD2. Per germline, CDR1 SGHTA and CDR2 FQGTGA. The CDR3 spans 16 residues. V dropped 5 bases and J dropped 3; count of bases not matched to a gene: 8. CDR3 in amino acids: CASSPVAGGWTDTQYF. The CDR3 DNA sequence: TGTGCCAGCAGCCCAGTAGCGGGGGGCTGGACAGATACGCAGTATTTT.

V is TRBV9 and J is TRBJ2-1, with D hard to call. V was cut by 0 bases and J by 6 bases, with 10 bases left in between. Germline V gene lookup returns CDR1 SGDLS and CDR2 YYNGEE. The CDR3 consists of 14 residues. CDR3 sequence: CASSVEATGNEQFF. The CDR3 coding sequence is TGTGCCAGCAGCGTAGAAGCGACGGGCAATGAGCAGTTCTTC.

The V and J genes are TRBV12-5 and TRBJ2-3; 9 bases map to TRBD1. The CDR3 sequence is 15 residues long. The V segment lost 6 bases and the J segment 2 bases; nucleotides outside the gene matches: 6. The germline V gene has CDR1 LGHNT and CDR2 FRNRAP. The chain's CDR3 is CASGPGQGNTDTQYF. The CDR3 bases are TGTGCTAGTGGACCAGGACAGGGGAACACAGATACGCAGTATTTT.

The chain employs TRBV6-5 and TRBJ2-1; D call uncertain. The CDR3 runs 13 residues. With 5 bases removed from V and 8 bases from J, the gap between germline ends came to 13 bases. Germline CDR1 and CDR2: MNHEY and SVGAGI. CDR3 nucleotide sequence: TGTGCCAGCAGTCCGATTAGCACTCATGAGCAGTTCTTC. This sequence encodes CASSPISTHEQFF.

The chain has TRBV2 and TRBJ1-2; 7 positions match TRBD1. The germline V gene encodes CDR1 SNHLY and CDR2 FYNNEI. The CDR3 contains 13 residues. The junction had 4 bases not matched to a gene; V was cut back by 1 base and J by 8 bases. Here the CDR3 reads CASSEETGSGYTF. The CDR3, as DNA: TGTGCCAGCAGTGAAGAGACAGGGAGCGGCTACACCTTC.

The DNA for the CDR3 is TGCGCCAGCAGCCAACCCTACCGGGACAGGGTGACAGATACGCAGTATTTT. The encoded protein is CASSQPYRDRVTDTQYF. The chain uses TRBV4-1 and TRBJ2-3; TRBD1 agrees at 9 bases. Trimming took 2 bases from V and 3 from J; bases not matched to a gene: 9. Germline V gene lookup returns CDR1 MGHRA and CDR2 YSYEKL. CDR3 size: 17 residues.

This clone was seen only once. The chain couples TRBV7-9 to TRBJ2-1, with 10 bases lining up with TRBD2. This CDR3 is 15 amino acids long. Trimming cost V 2 bases and J 9 bases; bases outside gene matches: 7. Germline loops: CDR1 SEHNR, CDR2 FQNEAQ (reference sequence). CDR3 residues: CASSLRAGGPGEQFF. In DNA form, the CDR3 reads TGTGCCAGCAGCTTAAGAGCGGGGGGGCCAGGTGAGCAGTTCTTC.

This clone has only a few counts. The chain has TRBV7-2 and TRBJ1-2; 10 bases line up with TRBD1. The length of the CDR3 is 13 residues. After removal of 5 bases from V and 8 bases from J, the junction contained 5 bases not matched to a gene. The germline V gene has CDR1 SGHTA and CDR2 FQGNSA. CDR3 coding DNA: TGTGCCAGCAGCCCAGGACAGGGGGAGGGCTACACCTTC. Translating gives CASSPGQGEGYTF.

V usage is TRBV10-3 and J usage is TRBJ1-5, with a weak D call TRBD1 (6 bases). CDR3 size: 16 residues. Between the trimmed V and J ends, which lost 5 bases and 0 bases, there was a span of 14 bases. CDR1 and CDR2 from the germline V gene are ENHRY and SYGVKD. CDR3: CAISKQGQNSNQPQHF. CDR3 DNA: TGTGCCATCAGTAAACAGGGTCAGAATAGCAATCAGCCCCAGCATTTT.

The rearrangement uses TRBV5-1 and TRBJ2-2; 7 nucleotides agree with TRBD2. Germline V gives CDR1 SGHRS, CDR2 YFSETQ. V was clipped by 4 bases and J by 4 bases; unmatched bases: 10. The length of the CDR3 is 16 residues. The CDR3 loop reads CASSPYGRGFTGELFF. The DNA of the CDR3 is TGCGCCAGCAGCCCCTATGGGCGGGGGTTCACCGGGGAGCTGTTTTTT.

The chain uses TRBV27 and TRBJ1-1, with 7 bases identical to TRBD1. V lost 2 bases, J lost 3 bases, and 6 bases stayed unmatched. The CDR3 sequence is 15 residues long. CDR1 and CDR2 (germline): MNHEY, SMNVEV (reference sequence). CDR3 nucleotide sequence: TGTGCCAGCAGTTTAAGGGGGCGGCAGTACACTGAAGCTTTCTTT. Translating gives CASSLRGRQYTEAFF.

The rearrangement links TRBV21-1 to TRBJ1-5; TRBD1 is the table's D call, not checked against the DNA. TRBV21-1 is a pseudogene locus. This CDR3 comprises 14 residues. The CDR3: CASGTGVRNQPQHF. CDR3 nucleotides: TGTGCCAGCGGGACAGGGGTTCGCAATCAGCCCCAGCATTTT.

The CDR3 reads CATSPDRAEKLFF. In DNA, the CDR3 is TGTGCCACCAGCCCAGACAGGGCGGAAAAACTGTTTTTT. The chain couples TRBV15 to TRBJ1-4; 7 nucleotides agree with TRBD1. The CDR3 spans 13 residues. J lost 8 bases, V lost 5 bases, and 5 bases had no gene match. From germline, CDR1 is LNHNV and CDR2 YYDKDF (reference sequence).

The gene calls are TRBV27 and TRBJ2-5; 11 bases are shared with TRBD1. The J call is in doubt because the DNA end fits TRBJ2-7 better. The CDR3 extends over 14 amino acids. Germline CDR1 and CDR2: MNHEY and SMNVEV (reference sequence). CDR3 in DNA: TGTGCCAGCAGTCGTGGACAGGGGGCCCACGAGCAGTACTTC. Translated, it gives CASSRGQGAHEQYF.

This clone was counted once. The V call is TRBV7-2, the J call TRBJ2-3, with TRBD2 as a possible D gene (6 bases). V dropped 4 bases and J dropped 2 bases, with 16 bases sitting between them. Germline V gene data show CDR1 as SGHTA and CDR2 as FQGNSA. The CDR3 runs to 16 residues. This CDR3 reads CASSSGTSPTTDTQYF. The CDR3 DNA sequence: TGTGCCAGCAGCTCTGGAACTAGCCCTACCACAGATACGCAGTATTTT.

V gene TRBV5-1 combines with J gene TRBJ2-7; 12 bases fit TRBD1. Germline CDR1 reads SGHRS; CDR2 reads YFSETQ. V trimming: 1 base; J trimming: 3 bases; junction bases outside the gene matches: 11. The CDR3 loop spans 18 amino acids. The CDR3 region is CASSLKGTGGRTVYEQYF. The CDR3 DNA reads TGCGCCAGCAGCTTGAAAGGGACAGGGGGCCGGACTGTCTACGAGCAGTACTTC.

The V gene is TRBV11-3, the J gene TRBJ1-1, with unresolved D. Per germline, CDR1 SGHNT and CDR2 YENEEA. This CDR3 contains 14 residues. Trimming left V 1 base short and J 0 bases short, with 6 bases between. The CDR3 is CASSLARVNTEAFF. In DNA, the CDR3 is TGTGCCAGCAGCTTAGCGAGGGTGAACACTGAAGCTTTCTTT. The variable domain in full, completed from reference TRBV11-3 and TRBJ1-1, reads EAGVVQSPRYKIIEKKQPVAFWCNPISGHNTLYWYLQNLGQGPELLIRYENEEAVDDSQLPKDRFSAERLKGVDSTLKIQPAELGDSAVYLCASSLARVNTEAFFGQGTRLTVV.

This chain connects TRBV28 to TRBJ1-5; 7 bases fit TRBD1. V was pared by 4 bases and J by 6 bases, with 9 bases of the junction left unmatched. This CDR3 has 15 amino acids. CDR1 and CDR2 from the germline V gene are MDHEN and SYDVKM. CDR3 DNA: TGTGCCAGCAGTTCGGGACAGATTGTGAGTCAGCCCCAGCATTTT. This encodes CASSSGQIVSQPQHF.

The chain carries TRBV18 and TRBJ1-2, with D perhaps matching TRBD1 (5 bases). CDR1 KGHSH and CDR2 LQKENI come from the germline V gene. The CDR3 loop spans 15 amino acids. Trimming pared 0 bases from V and 0 bases from J, leaving 8 bases between. CDR3 DNA: TGTGCCAGCTCACCACCGAGGACATCTAACTATGGCTACACCTTC. Translated, it gives CASSPPRTSNYGYTF.